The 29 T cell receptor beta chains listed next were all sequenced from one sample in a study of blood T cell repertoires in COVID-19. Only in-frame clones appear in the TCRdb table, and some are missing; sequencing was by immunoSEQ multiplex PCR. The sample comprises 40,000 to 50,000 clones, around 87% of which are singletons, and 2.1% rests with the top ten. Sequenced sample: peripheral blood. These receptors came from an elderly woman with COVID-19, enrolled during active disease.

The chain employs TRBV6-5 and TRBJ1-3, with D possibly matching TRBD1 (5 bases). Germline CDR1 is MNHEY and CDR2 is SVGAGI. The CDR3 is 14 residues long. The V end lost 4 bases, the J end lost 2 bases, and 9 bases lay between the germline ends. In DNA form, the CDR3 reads TGTGCCAGCAGTTCAGGGACTACTGGAAACACCATATATTTT. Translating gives CASSSGTTGNTIYF.

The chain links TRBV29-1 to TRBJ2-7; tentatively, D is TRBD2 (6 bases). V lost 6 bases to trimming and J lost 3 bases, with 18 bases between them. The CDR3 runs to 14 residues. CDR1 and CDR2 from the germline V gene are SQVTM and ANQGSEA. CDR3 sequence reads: CSVASGTYLYEQYF. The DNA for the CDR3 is TGCAGCGTCGCCTCCGGGACTTACCTCTACGAGCAGTACTTC.

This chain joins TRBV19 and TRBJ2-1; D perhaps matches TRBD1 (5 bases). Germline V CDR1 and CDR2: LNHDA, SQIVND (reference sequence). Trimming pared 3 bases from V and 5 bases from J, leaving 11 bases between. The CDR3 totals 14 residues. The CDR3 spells CASSILTGNNEQFF. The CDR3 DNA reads TGTGCCAGTAGTATCCTAACAGGTAACAATGAGCAGTTCTTC. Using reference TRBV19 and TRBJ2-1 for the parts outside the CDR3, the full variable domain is DGGITQSPKYLFRKEGQNVTLSCEQNLNHDAMYWYRQDPGQGLRLIYYSQIVNDFQKGDIAEGYSVSREKKESFPLTVTSAQKNPTAFYLCASSILTGNNEQFFGPGTRLTVL.

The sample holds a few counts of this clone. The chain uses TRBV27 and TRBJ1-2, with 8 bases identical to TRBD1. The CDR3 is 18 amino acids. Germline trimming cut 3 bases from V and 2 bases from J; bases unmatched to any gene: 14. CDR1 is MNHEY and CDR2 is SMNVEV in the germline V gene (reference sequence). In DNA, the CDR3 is TGTGCCAGCAGTTTTATAGGGGGGAGGACAGGGAAGAACTATGGCTACACCTTC. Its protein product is CASSFIGGRTGKNYGYTF.

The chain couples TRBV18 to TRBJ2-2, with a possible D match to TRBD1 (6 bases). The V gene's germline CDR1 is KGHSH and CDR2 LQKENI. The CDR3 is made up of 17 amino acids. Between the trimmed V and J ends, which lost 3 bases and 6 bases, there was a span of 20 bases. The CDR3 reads CASSPLAVTGNAGELFF. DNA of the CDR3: TGTGCCAGCTCACCCCTAGCCGTGACAGGTAACGCCGGGGAGCTGTTTTTT.

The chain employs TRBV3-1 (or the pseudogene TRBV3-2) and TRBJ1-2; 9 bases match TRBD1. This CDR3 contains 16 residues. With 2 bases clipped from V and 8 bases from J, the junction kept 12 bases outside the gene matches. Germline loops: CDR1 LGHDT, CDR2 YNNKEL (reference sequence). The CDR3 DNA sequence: TGTGCCAGCAGCCAATACCACTCACAGGGGGCTAGAGGCTACACCTTC. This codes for CASSQYHSQGARGYTF.

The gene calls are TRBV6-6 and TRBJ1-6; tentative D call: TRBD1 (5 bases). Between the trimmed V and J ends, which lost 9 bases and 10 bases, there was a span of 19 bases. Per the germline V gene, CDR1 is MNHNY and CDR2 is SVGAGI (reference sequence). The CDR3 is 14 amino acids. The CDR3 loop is CASCNRRGMSPLHF. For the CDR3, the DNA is TGTGCCAGTTGTAATCGTCGGGGGATGTCACCCCTCCACTTT.

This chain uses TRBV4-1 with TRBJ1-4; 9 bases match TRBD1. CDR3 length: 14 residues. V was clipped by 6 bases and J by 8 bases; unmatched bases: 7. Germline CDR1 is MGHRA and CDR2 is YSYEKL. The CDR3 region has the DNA TGCGCCAGCAGTGGCACAGGGGGCCTGGAAAAACTGTTTTTT. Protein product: CASSGTGGLEKLFF.

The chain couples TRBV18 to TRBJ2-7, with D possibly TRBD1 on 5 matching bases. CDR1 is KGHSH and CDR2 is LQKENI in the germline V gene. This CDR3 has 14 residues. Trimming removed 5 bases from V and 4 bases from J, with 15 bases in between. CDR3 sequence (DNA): TGTGCCAGCTCAACGAGTCAGGGTCGGTACGAGCAGTACTTC. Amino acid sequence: CASSTSQGRYEQYF.

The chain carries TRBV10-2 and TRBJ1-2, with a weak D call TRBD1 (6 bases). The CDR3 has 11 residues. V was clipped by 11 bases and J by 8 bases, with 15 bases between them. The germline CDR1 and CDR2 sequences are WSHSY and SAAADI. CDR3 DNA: TGCGCCCTCAGGGCAGGGGAGGGCTACACCTTC. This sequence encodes CALRAGEGYTF.

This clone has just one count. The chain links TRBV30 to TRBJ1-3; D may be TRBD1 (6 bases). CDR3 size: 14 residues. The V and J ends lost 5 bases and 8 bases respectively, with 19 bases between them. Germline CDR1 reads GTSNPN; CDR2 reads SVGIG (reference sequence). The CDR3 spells CAWSRGGGGDTIYF. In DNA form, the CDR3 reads TGTGCCTGGTCCAGAGGGGGGGGCGGGGACACCATATATTTT.

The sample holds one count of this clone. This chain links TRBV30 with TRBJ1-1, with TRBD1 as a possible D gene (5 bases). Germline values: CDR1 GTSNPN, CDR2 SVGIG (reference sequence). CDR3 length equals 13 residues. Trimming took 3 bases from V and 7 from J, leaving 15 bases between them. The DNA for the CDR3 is TGTGCCTGGAGGCCCAGGGTGGCTGGTGAAGCTTTCTTT. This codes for CAWRPRVAGEAFF.

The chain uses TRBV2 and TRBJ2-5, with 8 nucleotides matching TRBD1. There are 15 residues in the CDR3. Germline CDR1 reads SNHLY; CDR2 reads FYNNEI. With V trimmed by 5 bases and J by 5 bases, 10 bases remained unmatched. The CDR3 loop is CASSPQGAVGETQYF. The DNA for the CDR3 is TGTGCCAGCAGTCCCCAGGGGGCGGTTGGGGAGACCCAGTACTTC.

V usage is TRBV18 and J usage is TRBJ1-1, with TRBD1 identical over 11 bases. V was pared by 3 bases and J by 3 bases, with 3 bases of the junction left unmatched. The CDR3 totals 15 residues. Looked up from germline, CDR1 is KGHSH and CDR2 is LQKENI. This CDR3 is CASSPRGQGDTEAFF. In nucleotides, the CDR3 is TGTGCCAGCTCACCTAGGGGACAGGGGGACACTGAAGCTTTCTTT.

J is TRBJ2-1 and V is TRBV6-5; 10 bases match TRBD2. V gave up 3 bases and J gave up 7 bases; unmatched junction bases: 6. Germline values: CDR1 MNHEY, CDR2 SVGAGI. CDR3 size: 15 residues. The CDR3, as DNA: TGTGCCAGCAGTTATCTAGCGGGGGTAAGGAATGAGCAGTTCTTC. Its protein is CASSYLAGVRNEQFF.

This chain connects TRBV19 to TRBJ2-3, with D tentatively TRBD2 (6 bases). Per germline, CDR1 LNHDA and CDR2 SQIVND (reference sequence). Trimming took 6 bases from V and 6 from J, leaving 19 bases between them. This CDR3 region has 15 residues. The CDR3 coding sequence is TGTGCCAGTAGGAGCTCCGGGACTCTCTTGGATACGCAGTATTTT. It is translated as CASRSSGTLLDTQYF.

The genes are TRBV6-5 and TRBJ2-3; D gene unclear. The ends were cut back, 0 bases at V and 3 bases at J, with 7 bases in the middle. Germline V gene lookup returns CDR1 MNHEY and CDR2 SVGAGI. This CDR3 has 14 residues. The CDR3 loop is CASSYSRNTDTQYF. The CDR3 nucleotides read TGTGCCAGCAGTTACTCCCGTAATACAGATACGCAGTATTTT.

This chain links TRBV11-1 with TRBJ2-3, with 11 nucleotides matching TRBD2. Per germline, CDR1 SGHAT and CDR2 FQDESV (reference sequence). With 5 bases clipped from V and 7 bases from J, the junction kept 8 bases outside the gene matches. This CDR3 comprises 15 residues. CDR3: CASSARLAGQHTQYF. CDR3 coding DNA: TGTGCCAGCAGCGCTAGACTAGCGGGGCAACATACGCAGTATTTT.

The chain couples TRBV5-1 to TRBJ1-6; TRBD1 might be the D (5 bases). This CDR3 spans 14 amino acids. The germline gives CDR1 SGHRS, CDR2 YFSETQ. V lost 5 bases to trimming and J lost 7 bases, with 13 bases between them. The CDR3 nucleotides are TGCGCCAGCAGTCAGGGCTCCGGGAATTCACCCCTCCACTTT. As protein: CASSQGSGNSPLHF.

The CDR3 sequence is CASSPRGGESGSYHEQYF. CDR3 in DNA: TGTGCCAGCTCACCACGCGGGGGAGAGAGCGGGAGTTACCACGAGCAGTACTTC. The rearrangement joins TRBV18 to TRBJ2-7; 8 nucleotides match TRBD2. This CDR3 has 18 residues. J was trimmed by 5 bases and V by 1 base; bases with no gene match: 16. Germline CDR1 KGHSH, CDR2 LQKENI.

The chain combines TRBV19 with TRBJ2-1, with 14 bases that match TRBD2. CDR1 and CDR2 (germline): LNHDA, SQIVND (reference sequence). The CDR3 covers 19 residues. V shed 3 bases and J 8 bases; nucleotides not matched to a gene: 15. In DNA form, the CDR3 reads TGTGCCAGTAGTATTTCGTCCCCGGGGACTAGCGGGGGCCTGGATGAGCAGTTCTTC. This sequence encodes CASSISSPGTSGGLDEQFF.

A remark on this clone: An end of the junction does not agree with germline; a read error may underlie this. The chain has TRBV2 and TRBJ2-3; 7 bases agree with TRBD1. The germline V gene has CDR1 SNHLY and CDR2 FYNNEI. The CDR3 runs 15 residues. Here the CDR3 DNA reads TGTGCCAGCAGTGCTTTGGGACAGAACACAGCTACGCAGTATTTT. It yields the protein CASSALGQNTATQYF.

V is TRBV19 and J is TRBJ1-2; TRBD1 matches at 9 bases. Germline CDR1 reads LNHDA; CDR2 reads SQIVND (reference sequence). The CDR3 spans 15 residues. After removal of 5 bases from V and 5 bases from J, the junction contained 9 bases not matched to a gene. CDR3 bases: TGTGCCAGTAGTCTTACCGGGACAGGGTTATATGGCTACACCTTC. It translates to CASSLTGTGLYGYTF.

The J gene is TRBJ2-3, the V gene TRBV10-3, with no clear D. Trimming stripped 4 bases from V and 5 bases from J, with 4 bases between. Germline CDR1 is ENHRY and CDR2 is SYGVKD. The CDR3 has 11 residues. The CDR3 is CAISGGDTQYF. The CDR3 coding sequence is TGTGCCATCAGTGGAGGAGATACGCAGTATTTT.

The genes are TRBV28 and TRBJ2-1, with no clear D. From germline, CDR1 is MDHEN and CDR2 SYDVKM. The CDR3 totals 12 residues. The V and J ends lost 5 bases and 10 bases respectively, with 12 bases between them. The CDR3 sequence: CASSGISREQFF. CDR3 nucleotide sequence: TGTGCCAGCAGTGGCATTTCGAGGGAGCAGTTCTTC.

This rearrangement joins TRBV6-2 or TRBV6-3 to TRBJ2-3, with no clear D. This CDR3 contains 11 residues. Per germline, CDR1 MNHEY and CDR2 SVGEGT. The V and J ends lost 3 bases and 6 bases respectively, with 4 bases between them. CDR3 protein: CASSYLDTQYF. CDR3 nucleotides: TGTGCCAGCAGTTATCTCGATACGCAGTATTTT.

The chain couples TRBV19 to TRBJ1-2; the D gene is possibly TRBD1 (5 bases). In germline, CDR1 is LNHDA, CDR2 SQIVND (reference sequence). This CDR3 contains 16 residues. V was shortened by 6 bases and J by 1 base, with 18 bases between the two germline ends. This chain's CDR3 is CASSAYPGGYNYGYTF. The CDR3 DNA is TGTGCCAGTAGCGCTTACCCCGGGGGTTATAACTATGGCTACACCTTC.

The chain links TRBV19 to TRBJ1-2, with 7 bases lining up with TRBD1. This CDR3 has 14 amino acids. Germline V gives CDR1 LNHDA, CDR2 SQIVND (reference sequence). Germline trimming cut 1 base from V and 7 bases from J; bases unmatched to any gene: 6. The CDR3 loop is CASSIGQGVSGYTF. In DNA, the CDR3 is TGTGCCAGTAGTATAGGTCAGGGGGTGAGTGGCTACACCTTC.

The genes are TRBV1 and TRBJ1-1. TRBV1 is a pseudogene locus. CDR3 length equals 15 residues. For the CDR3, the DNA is TGCACCAGCAGCCAAGATCTCGGGGGAGGGGCTGAAGCTTTCTTT. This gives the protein CTSSQDLGGGAEAFF.